This entry features one T cell receptor (beta chain) sequence. Its antigen is unidentified. Primers: 60 Vbeta forward and 13 Jbeta reverse. Repertoires were generated with immunoSEQ multiplex PCR, while TCRdb's copy carries only in-frame clones and drops some. The sample lists about 200,000 clones, 78% occurring once. The source of the sample is a study of cytomegalovirus exposure and HLA in healthy donors. About the study: A prior study identified 100 million to 130 million unique TCR beta sequences from about 200 million T cells. Study-wide findings and caveats: Accurate prediction of HLA-A and HLA-B alleles (for most subjects) was reportedly achieved from TCR beta sequences. Several of the most significant clusters appeared, in a later analysis, to be linked to common viral pathogens.

The sequence was collected from a male donor in good health and CMV-seronegative. The sample comprised PBMCs.

The CDR3 coding sequence is TGTGCCAGCAGAGAGGTAGCAATCACTGAAGCTTTCTTT. Encoded protein: CASREVAITEAFF. J is TRBJ1-1 and V is TRBV6-6; D unresolved. Trimming took 6 bases from V and 4 from J, leaving 12 bases between them. Germline lookup yields CDR1 MNHNY and CDR2 SVGAGI (reference sequence). The CDR3 sequence is 13 residues long.